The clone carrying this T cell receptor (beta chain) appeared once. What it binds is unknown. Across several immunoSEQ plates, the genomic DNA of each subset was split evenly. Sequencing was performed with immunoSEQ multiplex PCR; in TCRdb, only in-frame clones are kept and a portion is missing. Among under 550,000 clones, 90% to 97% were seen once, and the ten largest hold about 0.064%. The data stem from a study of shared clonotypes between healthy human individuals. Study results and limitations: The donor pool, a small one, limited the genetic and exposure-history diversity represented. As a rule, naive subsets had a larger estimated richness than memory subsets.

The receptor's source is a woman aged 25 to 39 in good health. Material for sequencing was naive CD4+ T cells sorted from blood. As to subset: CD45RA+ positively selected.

The CDR3 sequence: CASSQAGTEYSGYTF. In DNA, the CDR3 is TGTGCCAGCAGTCAAGCCGGGACAGAGTATAGTGGCTACACCTTC. This sequence joins TRBV28 and TRBJ1-2; TRBD1 aligns across 7 bases. The ends lost 5 bases at V and 7 bases at J; junction bases unmatched: 13. This CDR3 has 15 amino acids. The V gene's germline CDR1 is MDHEN and CDR2 SYDVKM.